This TCR beta chain was observed in a study of blood T cell repertoires in COVID-19. Profiling relied on immunoSEQ multiplex PCR, and the TCRdb table lists in-frame clones only, not all of them. The sample lists approximately 210,000 clones, about 80% occurring once. The receptor was isolated from a woman in her forties with active or convalescent COVID-19. The sample taken for sequencing was peripheral blood.

CDR3 nucleotides: TGTGCCAACTTTCTAAACCGGGACAGGGAGAAACGACCAAACTATGGCTACACCTTC. Translating it yields CANFLNRDREKRPNYGYTF. The chain is built from TRBV11-2 and TRBJ1-2; TRBD1 matches at 9 bases. CDR3 size: 19 residues. Germline V gene data show CDR1 as SGHAT and CDR2 as FQNNGV. After removal of 10 bases from V and 2 bases from J, the junction contained 23 bases not matched to a gene.